This T cell receptor beta chain came from a study of T cells expressing NK-cell markers. Study overall: Beta-chain profiling covered CD3+CD56+NKG2C+, CD3+CD56+NKG2C- and CD3+CD56-NKG2C+ sorted subsets. Seven sequenced donors out of eight were HCMV-seropositive, one seronegative.

One entry per CDR3 protein, without DNA, is what TCRdb gives after re-calling the 5' RACE reads. In all, the sample yields 140,000 or so distinct CDR3 sequences. Note on this clonotype: Its antigen remains unknown.

Study-wide points: Dominant NKG2C+ clonotypes in about six donors made up about 1.0-7.0% of CD8+ T cells. The CD3+CD56-NKG2C+ fraction was also led by these clonotypes in several donors.

The sample comprised blood T cells: a sorted CD56 or NKG2C T cell subset, CD4+ or CD8+ T cells, or bulk PBMC T cells (not recorded which). The TCR originated in a man aged 18 to 30 in good health.

CDR3 protein: CASSGTGELFF. The chain couples TRBV6-5 to TRBJ2-2. Germline CDR1 is MNHEY and CDR2 is SVGAGI. CDR3 length equals 11 residues.